This TCR beta chain stems from a study of T cells expressing NK-cell markers. In the study overall: The TCR beta repertoires originated in sorted CD3+CD56+NKG2C+, CD3+CD56+NKG2C- and CD3+CD56-NKG2C+ T cells. One of eight sequenced donors was HCMV-seronegative; the other seven were seropositive.

Following a re-call of the 5' RACE reads, TCRdb has one entry per CDR3 protein and lacks DNA. This sample's table reports 300,000 or so distinct CDR3 sequences. In germline, CDR1 is KGHSH, CDR2 LQKENI. This CDR3 region has 14 residues. The rearrangement links TRBV18 to TRBJ1-1. The TCR originated in a woman between 18 and 75 years old in good health. The sequencing input was blood T cells: a sorted CD56 or NKG2C T cell subset, CD4+ or CD8+ T cells, or bulk PBMC T cells (not recorded which). CDR3 region: CASSPTREGTEAFF.